This T cell receptor beta chain stems from a study of CXCR3-negative and CXCR3-positive naive CD8 T cells (dated 2019 in TCRdb). Study-level background: In total, approximately 130 million TRB reads were obtained, or roughly 1.5 +/- 0.3 million reads per library. Diversity and physicochemical repertoire analyses were performed on 11 donors pooled from two independent experiments. The TRBV-TRBJ cluster analysis covered naive subsets from about five donors and memory cells from 3 donors.

Including cysteine and phenylalanine, the CDR3 has 13 amino acids. A DNA sequence was not provided. The germline V gene supplies CDR1 SGHRS and CDR2 YFSETQ. For every CD8+ T cell subset, 300,000 cells were flow-sorted straight into RLT lysis buffer, and each subset was sorted in triplicate. To exclude memory contaminants, naive CD8+ T cells were stringently defined as CD45RO-CCR7+CD27+CD95-. Peripheral blood mononuclear cells were isolated from buffy coats using standard density gradient centrifugation. Naive CXCR3-negative and CXCR3-positive CD8+ T cells were flow-sorted on a FACSAria III. Total RNA was extracted from sorted cells with an RNeasy Mini Kit. The research as a whole found: Freshly isolated PBMCs were used for most assays because CXCR3 expression partially decreased after cryopreservation. Compared with CXCR3-negative naive cells, CXCR3-positive naive cells had TRB CDR3s with higher hydrophobicity (lower Kidera factor 4), lower energy, and higher strength and volume indices. TRBV-TRBJ usage was similar between naive CXCR3-negative and CXCR3-positive cells from the same donor, while memory cells showed distinct patterns. Repertoire diversity was comparably high in both naive subsets but much lower in memory CD8+ T cells. Because surface CD5, which has been linked to self-reactivity in mice, was comparable between naive subsets, TCR interaction strength was also inferred from TRB CDR3 physicochemical properties.

TCRdb shows the sequencer as NextSeq 550. The Human TCR Profiling Kit (MiLaboratory) was used to prepare UMI-labeled 5' RACE TRB cDNA libraries. The full amount of extracted RNA was used for cDNA synthesis, and the full amount of resulting cDNA was used for PCR amplification. Libraries were prepared in parallel using an identical number of PCR cycles. On the authors' methods: With a requirement of at least two reads per UMI, MIGEC and MiXCR extracted about 56,000 +/- 9,600 unique UMI-labeled TRB cDNA molecules per library. On average, each library contained about 40,000 +/- 10,000 functional in-frame TRB CDR3 nucleotide clonotypes without stop codons. After downsampling to 5000 UMI-labeled TRB molecules per sample, diversity metrics, including normalized Shannon-Wiener and Chao1, were computed in VDJtools. Clonotype-size-weighted physicochemical properties of the central five CDR3 residues (interaction energy, strength, volume and Kidera factor 4) were computed in VDJtools. TCRdb reprocessed the public reads and reports one entry per CDR3 protein sequence, without DNA. V and J calls and clone size were set by TCRdb, not the authors. This sample's clone table shows tens of thousands of distinct CDR3 sequences. The ten most abundant clones make up approximately 1.4% of the sample.

Worth noting for this clonotype: Its antigen has not been determined.

The V and J segments used are TRBV5-1 and TRBJ2-7. The clonotype was recovered from a human donor in good health. Some clones in this sample may be carry-over from other donors' samples. Source material: naive CXCR3- CD8+ T cells from blood. This sample's cell subset or site label indicates: CD45RO-CCR7+CD27+CD95- naive CD8+ T cells lacking CXCR3 (TNR3-). CDR3 sequence: CASSLVDTYEQYF.